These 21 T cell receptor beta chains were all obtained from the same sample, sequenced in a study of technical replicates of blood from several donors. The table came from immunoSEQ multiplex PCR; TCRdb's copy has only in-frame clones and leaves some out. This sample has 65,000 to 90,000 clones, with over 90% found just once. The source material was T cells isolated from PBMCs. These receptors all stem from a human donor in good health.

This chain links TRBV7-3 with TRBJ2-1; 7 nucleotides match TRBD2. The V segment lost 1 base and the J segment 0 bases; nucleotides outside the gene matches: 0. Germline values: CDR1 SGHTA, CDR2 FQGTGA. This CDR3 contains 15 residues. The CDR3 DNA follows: TGTGCCAGCAGCTTAAGCGGGAGCTCCTACAATGAGCAGTTCTTC. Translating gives CASSLSGSSYNEQFF.

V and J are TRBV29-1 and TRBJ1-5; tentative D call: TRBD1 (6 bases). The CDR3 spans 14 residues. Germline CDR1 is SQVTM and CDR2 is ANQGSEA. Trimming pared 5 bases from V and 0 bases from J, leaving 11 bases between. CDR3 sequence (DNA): TGCAGCGTTCCTACAGGGACTAGCAATCAGCCCCAGCATTTT. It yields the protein CSVPTGTSNQPQHF.

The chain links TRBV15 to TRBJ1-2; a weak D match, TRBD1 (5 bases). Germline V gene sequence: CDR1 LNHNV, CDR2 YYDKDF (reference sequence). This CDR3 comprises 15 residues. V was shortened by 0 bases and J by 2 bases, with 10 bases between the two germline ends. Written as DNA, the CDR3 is TGTGCCACCAGCAGAGATAGGGGCCCAAACTATGGCTACACCTTC. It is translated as CATSRDRGPNYGYTF.

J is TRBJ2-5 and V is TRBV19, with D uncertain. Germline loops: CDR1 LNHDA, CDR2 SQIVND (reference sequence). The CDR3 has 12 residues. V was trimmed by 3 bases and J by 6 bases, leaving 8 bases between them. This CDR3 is CASSIQSKTQYF. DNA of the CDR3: TGTGCCAGTAGTATTCAGTCGAAGACCCAGTACTTC.

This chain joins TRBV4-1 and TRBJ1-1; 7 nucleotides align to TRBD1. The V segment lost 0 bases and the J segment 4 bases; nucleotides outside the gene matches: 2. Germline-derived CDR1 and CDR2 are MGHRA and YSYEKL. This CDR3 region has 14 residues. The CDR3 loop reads CASSQEDRATEAFF. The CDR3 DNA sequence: TGCGCCAGCAGCCAAGAAGACAGGGCCACTGAAGCTTTCTTT.

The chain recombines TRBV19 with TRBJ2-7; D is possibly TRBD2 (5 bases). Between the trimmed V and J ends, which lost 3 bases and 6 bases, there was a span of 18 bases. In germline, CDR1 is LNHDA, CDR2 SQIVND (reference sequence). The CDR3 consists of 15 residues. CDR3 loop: CASSMEVSHLSEQYF. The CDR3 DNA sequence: TGTGCCAGTAGTATGGAGGTCAGCCACCTAAGCGAGCAGTACTTC.

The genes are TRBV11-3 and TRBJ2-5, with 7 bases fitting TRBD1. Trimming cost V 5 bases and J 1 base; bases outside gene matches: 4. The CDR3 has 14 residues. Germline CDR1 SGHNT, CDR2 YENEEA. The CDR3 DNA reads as TGTGCCAGCAGCGGGACAGTGGTCCAAGAGACCCAGTACTTC. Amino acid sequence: CASSGTVVQETQYF.

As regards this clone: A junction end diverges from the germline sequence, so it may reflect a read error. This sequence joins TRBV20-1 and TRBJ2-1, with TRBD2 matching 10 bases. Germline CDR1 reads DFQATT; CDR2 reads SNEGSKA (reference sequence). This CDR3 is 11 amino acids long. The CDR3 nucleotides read TGCAGTGCTAGCTCTAGCGGGAGAAGGGTCTTC. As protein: CSASSSGRRVF.

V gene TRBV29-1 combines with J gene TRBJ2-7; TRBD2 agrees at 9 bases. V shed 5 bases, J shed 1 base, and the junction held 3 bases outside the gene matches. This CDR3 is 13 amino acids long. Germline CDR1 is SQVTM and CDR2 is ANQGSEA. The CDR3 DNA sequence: TGCAGCGTTATGGCGGGAGGGTCCTACGAGCAGTACTTC. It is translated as CSVMAGGSYEQYF.

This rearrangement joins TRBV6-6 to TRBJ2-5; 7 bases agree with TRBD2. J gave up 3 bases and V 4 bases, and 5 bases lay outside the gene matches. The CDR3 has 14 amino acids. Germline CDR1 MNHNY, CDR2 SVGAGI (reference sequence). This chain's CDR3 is CASSSLALKETQYF. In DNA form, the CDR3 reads TGTGCCAGCAGTTCACTAGCGCTAAAAGAGACCCAGTACTTC.

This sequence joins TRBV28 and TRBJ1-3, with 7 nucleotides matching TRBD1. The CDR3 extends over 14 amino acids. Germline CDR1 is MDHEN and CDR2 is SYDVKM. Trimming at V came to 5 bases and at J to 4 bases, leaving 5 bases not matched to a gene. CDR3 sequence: CASSETGYGNTIYF. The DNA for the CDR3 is TGTGCCAGCAGTGAGACAGGGTACGGAAACACCATATATTTT.

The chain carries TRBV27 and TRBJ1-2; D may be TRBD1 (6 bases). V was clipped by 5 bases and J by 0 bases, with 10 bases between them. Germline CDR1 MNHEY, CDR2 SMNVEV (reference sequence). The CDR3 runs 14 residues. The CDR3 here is CASSLTGTNYGYTF. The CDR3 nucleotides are TGTGCCAGCAGTCTGACAGGAACTAACTATGGCTACACCTTC.

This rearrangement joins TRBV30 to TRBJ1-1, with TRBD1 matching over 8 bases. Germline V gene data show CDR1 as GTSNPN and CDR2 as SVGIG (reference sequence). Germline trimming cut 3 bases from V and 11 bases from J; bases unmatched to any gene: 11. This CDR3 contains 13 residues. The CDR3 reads CAWSGGQGAWAFF. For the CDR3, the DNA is TGTGCCTGGAGCGGGGGGCAGGGGGCGTGGGCTTTCTTT.

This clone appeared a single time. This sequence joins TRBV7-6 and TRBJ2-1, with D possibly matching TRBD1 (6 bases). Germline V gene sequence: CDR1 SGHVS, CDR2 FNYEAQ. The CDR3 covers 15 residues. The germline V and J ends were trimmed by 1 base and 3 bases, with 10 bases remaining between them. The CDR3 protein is CASSLGQGLYNEQFF. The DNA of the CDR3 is TGTGCCAGCAGCTTAGGTCAGGGGCTCTACAATGAGCAGTTCTTC.

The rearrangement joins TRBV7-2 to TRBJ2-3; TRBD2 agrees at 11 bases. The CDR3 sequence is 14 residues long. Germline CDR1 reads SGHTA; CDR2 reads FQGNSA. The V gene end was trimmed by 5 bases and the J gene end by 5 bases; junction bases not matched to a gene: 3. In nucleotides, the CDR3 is TGTGCCAGCAGCCTGGGACTAGCGGTAGATACGCAGTATTTT. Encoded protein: CASSLGLAVDTQYF.

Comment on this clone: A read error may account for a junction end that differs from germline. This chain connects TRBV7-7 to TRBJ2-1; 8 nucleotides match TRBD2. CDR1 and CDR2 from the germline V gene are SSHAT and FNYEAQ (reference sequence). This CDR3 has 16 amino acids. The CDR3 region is CASSLALAGGSGEQFF. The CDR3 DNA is TGTGCTAGCAGCTTAGCGCTGGCGGGAGGTTCCGGTGAGCAGTTCTTC.

The CDR3 DNA reads TGCGCCAGCAGCCCGCGGGTCTTGCTACCCGACTCTGGAAACACCATATATTTT. This translates into CASSPRVLLPDSGNTIYF. The chain carries TRBV4-1 and TRBJ1-3; no firm D call. V was shortened by 4 bases and J by 0 bases, with 19 bases between the two germline ends. The CDR3 sequence is 18 residues long. CDR1 is MGHRA and CDR2 is YSYEKL in the germline V gene.

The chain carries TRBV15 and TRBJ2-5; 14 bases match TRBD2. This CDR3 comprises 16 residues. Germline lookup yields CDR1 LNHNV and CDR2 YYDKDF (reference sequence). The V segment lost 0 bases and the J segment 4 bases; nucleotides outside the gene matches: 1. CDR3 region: CATSRDGTSGRETQYF. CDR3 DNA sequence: TGTGCCACCAGCAGAGATGGGACTAGCGGGAGAGAGACCCAGTACTTC.

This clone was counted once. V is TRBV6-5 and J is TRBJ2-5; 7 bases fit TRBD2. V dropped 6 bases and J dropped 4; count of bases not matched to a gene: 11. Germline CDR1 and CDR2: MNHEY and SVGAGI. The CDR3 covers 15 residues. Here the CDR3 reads CASSPSGRSGETQYF. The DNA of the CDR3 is TGTGCCAGCAGCCCCTCCGGGAGGAGTGGAGAGACCCAGTACTTC.

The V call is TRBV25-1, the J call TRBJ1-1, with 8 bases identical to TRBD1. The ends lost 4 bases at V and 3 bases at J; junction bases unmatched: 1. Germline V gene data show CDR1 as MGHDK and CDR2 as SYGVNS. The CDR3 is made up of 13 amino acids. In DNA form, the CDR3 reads TGTGCCAGCAGTGGACAGGGGTACACTGAAGCTTTCTTT. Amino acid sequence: CASSGQGYTEAFF. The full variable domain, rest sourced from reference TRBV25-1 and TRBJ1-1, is EADIYQTPRYLVIGTGKKITLECSQTMGHDKMYWYQQDPGMELHLIHYSYGVNSTEKGDLSSESTVSRIRTEHFPLTLESARPSHTSQYLCASSGQGYTEAFFGQGTRLTVV.

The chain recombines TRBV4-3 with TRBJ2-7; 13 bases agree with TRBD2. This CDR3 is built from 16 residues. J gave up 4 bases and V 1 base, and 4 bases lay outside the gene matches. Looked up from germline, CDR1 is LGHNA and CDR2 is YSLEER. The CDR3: CASSQGTSGSGYEQYF. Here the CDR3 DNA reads TGCGCCAGCAGCCAAGGGACTAGCGGGAGTGGATACGAGCAGTACTTC.